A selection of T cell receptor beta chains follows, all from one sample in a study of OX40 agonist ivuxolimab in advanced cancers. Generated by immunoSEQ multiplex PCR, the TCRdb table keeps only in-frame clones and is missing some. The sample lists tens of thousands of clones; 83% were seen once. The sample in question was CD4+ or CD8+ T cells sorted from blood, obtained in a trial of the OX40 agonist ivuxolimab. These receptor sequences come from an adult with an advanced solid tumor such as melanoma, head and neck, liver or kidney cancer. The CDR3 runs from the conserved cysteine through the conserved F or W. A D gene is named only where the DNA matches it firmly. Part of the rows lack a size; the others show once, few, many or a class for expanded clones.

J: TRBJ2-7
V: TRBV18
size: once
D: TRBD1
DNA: TGTGCCAGCTCACCCGACAGGGATGACTACGAGCAGTACTTC
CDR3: CASSPDRDDYEQYF

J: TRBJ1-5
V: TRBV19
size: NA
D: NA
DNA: TGTGCCAGTAGTATAGGCAGGGGAGTCAATCAGCCCCAGCATTTT
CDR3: CASSIGRGVNQPQHF

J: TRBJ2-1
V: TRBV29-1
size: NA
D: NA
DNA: TGCAGCGTTGCTGTGAGCTCCTACAATGAGCAGTTCTTC
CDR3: CSVAVSSYNEQFF

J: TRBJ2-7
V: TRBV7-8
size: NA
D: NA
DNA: TGTGCCAGCAGCTTAGCGGCAGGCAACGAGCAGTACTTC
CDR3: CASSLAAGNEQYF

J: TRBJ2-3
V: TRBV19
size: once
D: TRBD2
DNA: TGTGCCAGTAGCGTAGCGGGAGGCCCCACAGATACGCAGTATTTT
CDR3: CASSVAGGPTDTQYF

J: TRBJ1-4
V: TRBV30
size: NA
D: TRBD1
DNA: TGTGCCTGGAGTGTAAAGGTTGGACGACAGGGGAGAGAAAAACTGTTTTTT
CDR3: CAWSVKVGRQGREKLFF

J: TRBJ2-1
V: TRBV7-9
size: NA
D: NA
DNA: TGTGCCAGCAGCTTAGAGGCGGCTAGCTCCTACAATGAGCAGTTCTTC
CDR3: CASSLEAASSYNEQFF

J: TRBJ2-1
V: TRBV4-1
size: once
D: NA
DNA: TGCGCCAGCAGCCAAGATTGGGAGGATGGTGAGCAGTTCTTC
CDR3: CASSQDWEDGEQFF

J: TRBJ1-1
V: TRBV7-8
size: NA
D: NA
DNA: TGTGCCAGCAGCCCCAGGGTCGGGAGTCGAGCTTTCTTT
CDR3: CASSPRVGSRAFF

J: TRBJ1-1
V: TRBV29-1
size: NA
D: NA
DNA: TGCAGCGCCCCATCTACAGGGAACACTGAAGCTTTCTTT
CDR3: CSAPSTGNTEAFF

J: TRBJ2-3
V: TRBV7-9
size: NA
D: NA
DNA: TGTGCCAGTAGCAGATGGGGGAACGCAGATACGCAGTATTTT
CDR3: CASSRWGNADTQYF

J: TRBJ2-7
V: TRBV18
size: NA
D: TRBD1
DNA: TGTGCCAGCTCACCACACTCCGGGACAGCCGAATACGAGCAGTACTTC
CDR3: CASSPHSGTAEYEQYF

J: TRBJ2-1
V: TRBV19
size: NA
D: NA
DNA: TGTGCCAGTAGTATAGGTATGAACAATGAGCAGTTCTTC
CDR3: CASSIGMNNEQFF

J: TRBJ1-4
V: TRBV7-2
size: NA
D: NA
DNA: TGTGCCAGCAGCTTGCCCCCCAATGAAAAACTGTTTTTT
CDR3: CASSLPPNEKLFF

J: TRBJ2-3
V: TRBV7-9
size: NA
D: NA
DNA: TGTGCCAGCAGCAAAACAACTAGAGTTGATACGCAGTATTTT
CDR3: CASSKTTRVDTQYF

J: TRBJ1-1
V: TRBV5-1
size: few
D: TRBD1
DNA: TGCGCCAGCAGCTGGGGACAGGGGAACACTGAAGCTTTCTTT
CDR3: CASSWGQGNTEAFF

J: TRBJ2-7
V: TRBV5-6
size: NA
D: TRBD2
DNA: TGTGCCAGCACGTCCCTAGCGGGACCTTACGAGCAGTACTTC
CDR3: CASTSLAGPYEQYF

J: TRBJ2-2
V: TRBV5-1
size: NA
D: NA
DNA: TGCGCCAGCAGCTTGGGACCTATGGCCGGGAAGCTGTTTTTT
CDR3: CASSLGPMAGKLFF

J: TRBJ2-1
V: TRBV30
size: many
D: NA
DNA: TGTGCCTGGAGTCCAATAGGGACACAGGGTAGTGAGCAGTTCTTC
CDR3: CAWSPIGTQGSEQFF

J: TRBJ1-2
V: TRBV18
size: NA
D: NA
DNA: TGTGCCAGCTCACCAGTGCCGAACTATGGCTACACCTTC
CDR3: CASSPVPNYGYTF

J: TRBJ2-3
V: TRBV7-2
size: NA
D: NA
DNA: TGTGCCAGCAGGGGGGCCAGACAGAACCGCCGCACAGATACGCAGTATTTT
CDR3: CASRGARQNRRTDTQYF

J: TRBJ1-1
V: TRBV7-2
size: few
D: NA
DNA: TGTGCCAGCAGCTCCACGACTGAAGCTTTCTTT
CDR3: CASSSTTEAFF

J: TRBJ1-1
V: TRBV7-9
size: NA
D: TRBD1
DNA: TGTGCCAGCAGCCACACCGGGACAGTCACTGAAGCTTTCTTT
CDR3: CASSHTGTVTEAFF

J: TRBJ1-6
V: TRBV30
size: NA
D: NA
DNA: TGTGCCTGGAGTGAAAATTCACCCCTCCACTTT
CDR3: CAWSENSPLHF

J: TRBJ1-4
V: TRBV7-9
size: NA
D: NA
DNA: TGTGCCAGCAGCTTGGGAGGTGGGCTCGCAGGTGAAAAACTGTTTTTT
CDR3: CASSLGGGLAGEKLFF

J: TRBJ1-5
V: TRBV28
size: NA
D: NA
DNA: TGTGCCAGCAGTCGGGGTTTCGGGAGTCAGCCCCAGCATTTT
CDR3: CASSRGFGSQPQHF

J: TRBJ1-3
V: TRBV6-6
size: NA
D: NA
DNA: TGTGCCAGCAGCCCGCGACAGGCCTCTGGAAACACCATATATTTT
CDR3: CASSPRQASGNTIYF

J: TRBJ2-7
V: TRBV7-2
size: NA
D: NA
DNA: TGTGCCAGCAGCTTACTCGCGACAGGTTACACCTACGAGCAGTACTTC
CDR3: CASSLLATGYTYEQYF

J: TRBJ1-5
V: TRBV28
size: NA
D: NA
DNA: TGTGCCAGCCAAGACACAAATCAGCCCCAGCATTTT
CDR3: CASQDTNQPQHF

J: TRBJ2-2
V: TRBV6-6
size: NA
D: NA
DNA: TGTGCCAGCAGTTCCTCTTACACCGGGGAGCTGTTTTTT
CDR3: CASSSSYTGELFF